The rows below give T cell receptor beta chains drawn from one sample of a study of blood T cell repertoires in COVID-19. Assay used: immunoSEQ multiplex PCR; TCRdb lists only in-frame clones, some missing. The profile shows around 200,000 clones, less than 85% of them singletons. Sequencing was performed on peripheral blood. The source of these receptors is a woman in her fifties or sixties with acute or convalescent COVID-19. CDR3s include the opening cysteine and the closing phenylalanine or tryptophan. D genes are given only for firm matches. Clone size appears in some rows only: once, few, many, or a class for an expanded clone.

>.|TRBV28|TRBJ1-6|.|12
TGTGCCAGCACAGATAATAATTCACCCCTCCACTTT
CASTDNNSPLHF
>.|TRBV19|TRBJ2-1|TRBD2|18
TGTGCCCGTAGTCCGGGGGGGGGCTCCAGGCGGTTGGACAATGAGCAGTTCTTC
CARSPGGGSRRLDNEQFF
>.|TRBV28|TRBJ2-2|.|14
TGTGCCAGCAGTCCCCCCGGTTACACCGGGGAGCTGTTTTTT
CASSPPGYTGELFF
>.|TRBV5-6|TRBJ2-3|TRBD2|16
TGTGCCAGCAGCTTGGTAACGGGGGGGTTCACAGATACGCAGTATTTT
CASSLVTGGFTDTQYF
>.|TRBV10-3|TRBJ2-3|TRBD1|14
TGTGCCATCAGGGGACAGGGTGTCGCAGATACGCAGTATTTT
CAIRGQGVADTQYF
>.|TRBV20-1|TRBJ2-2|TRBD2|15
TGCAGTGCTAGTATTAGCGGGAGAGACACCGGGGAGCTGTTTTTT
CSASISGRDTGELFF
>few|TRBV6-5|TRBJ2-7|.|13
TGTGCCAGCAGTTACTCGATCCGGAGTGAGCAGTACTTC
CASSYSIRSEQYF
>.|TRBV7-2|TRBJ1-1|.|13
TGTGCCAGCAGCTTCGTTGGAGTCACTGAAGCTTTCTTT
CASSFVGVTEAFF
>many|TRBV29-1|TRBJ2-3|.|13
TGCAGCGTTGAACCGGACATCACAGATACGCAGTATTTT
CSVEPDITDTQYF
>.|TRBV12-3/TRBV12-4|TRBJ2-4|TRBD2|13
TGTGCCAGCAGCGGGGGGGCCAAAAACATTCAGTACTTC
CASSGGAKNIQYF
>few|TRBV3-1/TRBV3-2|TRBJ2-1|.|13
TGTGCCAGCAGCCATAGGACTTCCAATGAGCAGTTCTTC
CASSHRTSNEQFF
>.|TRBV6-2/TRBV6-3|TRBJ2-1|TRBD2|15
TGTGCCAGCAGTTACTCTAGCGGGGCCATGAATGAGCAGTTCTTC
CASSYSSGAMNEQFF
>.|TRBV6-5|TRBJ2-3|.|14
TGTGCCAGCACCTCGGACAGCTACACAGATACGCAGTATTTT
CASTSDSYTDTQYF
>.|TRBV28|TRBJ2-5|.|12
TGTGCCAGCAGCCCCTTGGGGGCGACCCAGTACTTC
CASSPLGATQYF
>.|TRBV5-1|TRBJ2-7|TRBD1|15
TGCGCCAGCAGCTTGGAGCGACAGGGATACGACGAGCAGTACTTC
CASSLERQGYDEQYF
>once|TRBV7-2|TRBJ1-5|.|13
TGTGCCAGCAGCTTAGTAGGCGGTCAGCCCCAGCATTTT
CASSLVGGQPQHF
>.|TRBV30|TRBJ2-3|TRBD2|17
TGTGCCTGGAGTGTAATGACCGGGTGGGCGGGGGCAGATACGCAGTATTTT
CAWSVMTGWAGADTQYF
>.|TRBV19|TRBJ2-7|.|15
TGTGCCAGTAGAAATCCTCAGGGGCCGATGTACGAGCAGTACTTC
CASRNPQGPMYEQYF
>.|TRBV6-5|TRBJ1-1|.|12
TGTGCCAGCGCGATGAGAGACACTGAAGCTTTCTTT
CASAMRDTEAFF
>.|TRBV29-1|TRBJ2-5|.|14
TGCAGCGTTGAGGTAGGGGATCGGCAAGAGACCCAGTACTTC
CSVEVGDRQETQYF
>few|TRBV2|TRBJ1-5|.|15
TGTGCCAGCAGTGAGTCTGCAGGGTTCAATCAGCCCCAGCATTTT
CASSESAGFNQPQHF
>few|TRBV27|TRBJ1-6|TRBD1|14
TGTGCCAGCAGTTCGCCGGGACAGAATTCACCCCTCCACTTT
CASSSPGQNSPLHF
>.|TRBV19|TRBJ1-2|TRBD1|15
TGTGCCAGTAAACGGGACAGCGATTTAGGGTATGGCTACACCTTC
CASKRDSDLGYGYTF
>once|TRBV14|TRBJ2-3|TRBD2|15
TGTGCCAGCAGCCGATCGGGACTAGCAGAAGATACGCAGTATTTT
CASSRSGLAEDTQYF
>.|TRBV30|TRBJ2-2|TRBD2|16
TGTGCCTGGAGTAGGTCTAGCGGGAGTAACACCGGGGAGCTGTTTTTT
CAWSRSSGSNTGELFF
>.|TRBV28|TRBJ2-7|TRBD1|15
TGTGCCAGCAGTGCGCCCCGGGACAGGAACTACGAGCAGTACTTC
CASSAPRDRNYEQYF
>many|TRBV4-2|TRBJ1-6|TRBD1|15
TGTGCCAGCAGCCAAGAGAGTCAGGGGGCTTCACCCCTCCACTTT
CASSQESQGASPLHF
>.|TRBV27|TRBJ2-1|TRBD1|12
TGTGCCAGCAGCCCCATGGGGGACAGACGGTTCTTC
CASSPMGDRRFF
>once|TRBV6-5|TRBJ1-3|.|15
TGTGCCAGCAGCGACACGCTGGCCTCTGGAAACACCATATATTTT
CASSDTLASGNTIYF